The next 12 T cell receptor beta chains were all read from a single sample in a study of blood T cells in healthy people across ages. Through a sample-barcoded 5' primer and a J-beta primer mix, a second PCR was run for about 6 to 12 cycles. TCRdb re-derived calls from the 5' RACE reads in MiXCR, one entry per CDR3 protein. This table has 870,000 or so distinct CDR3 sequences, 25% to 30% appearing once. Sequencing input: blood. The receptors here all came from an elderly woman in good health.

The genes are TRBV14 and TRBJ2-5; TRBD1 might be the D (8 bases). Germline V gene lookup returns CDR1 SGHDN and CDR2 FVKESK. The ends were cut back, 1 base at V and 5 bases at J, with 17 bases in the middle. This CDR3 spans 16 amino acids. CDR3: CASSQVAGQGGETQYF. For the CDR3, the DNA is TGTGCCAGCAGCCAAGTGGCCGGACAGGGAGGGGAGACCCAGTACTTC.

This clonotype was seen just once. The rearrangement links TRBV5-1 to TRBJ1-2; no reliable D call. The CDR3 is 15 residues long. Germline CDR1 is SGHRS and CDR2 is YFSETQ. Trimming stripped 0 bases from V and 6 bases from J, with 15 bases between. The CDR3 DNA follows: TGCGCCAGCAGCTTGGGGGCCACATCAAGAGATGGCTACACCTTC. It yields the protein CASSLGATSRDGYTF.

The rearrangement links TRBV5-1 to TRBJ2-1; 13 bases agree with TRBD2. Germline V lookup: CDR1 SGHRS, CDR2 YFSETQ. The trim removed 7 bases at V and 2 bases at J, leaving 3 bases unmatched. CDR3 length: 15 residues. The CDR3 DNA reads as TGCGCCAGCGGGACTAGCGGGAACGCCTACAATGAGCAGTTCTTC. As protein: CASGTSGNAYNEQFF.

The sample holds many counts of this clonotype. This rearrangement joins TRBV7-2 to TRBJ1-4; D is possibly TRBD1 (5 bases). Trimming took 1 base from V and 4 from J, leaving 16 bases between them. CDR1 and CDR2 (germline): SGHTA, FQGNSA. This CDR3 is built from 17 residues. DNA for the CDR3: TGTGCCAGCAGCTTAGAGATAATTTCCGGGGGTAATGAAAAACTGTTTTTT. It yields the protein CASSLEIISGGNEKLFF.

This clonotype was seen a handful of times. The chain has TRBV2 and TRBJ1-5; unclear D gene. Trimming left V 4 bases short and J 4 bases short, with 11 bases between. This CDR3 contains 14 residues. CDR1 and CDR2 (germline): SNHLY, FYNNEI. This CDR3 reads CASSVARVNQPQHF. The CDR3 coding sequence is TGTGCCAGCAGTGTGGCGAGAGTGAATCAGCCCCAGCATTTT.

This clonotype was counted at least ten times. V gene TRBV5-1 combines with J gene TRBJ2-7; TRBD1 or TRBD2 may be the D gene (5 bases each). V was trimmed by 4 bases and J by 6 bases, leaving 20 bases between them. From germline, CDR1 is SGHRS and CDR2 YFSETQ. The CDR3 spans 15 residues. The CDR3 coding sequence is TGCGCCAGCAGCCTGGACACTTTGAGGGTCGGCGAGCAGTACTTC. Residues: CASSLDTLRVGEQYF.

This clonotype occurred many times. V and J are TRBV7-2 and TRBJ1-2; D may be TRBD1 (5 bases). The CDR3 is 13 amino acids. Germline assignment: CDR1 SGHTA and CDR2 FQGNSA. V was clipped by 5 bases and J by 5 bases, with 12 bases between them. The CDR3 sequence is CASSGGREYGYTF. The CDR3 DNA follows: TGTGCCAGCAGCGGTGGCAGGGAATATGGCTACACCTTC.

This clonotype was picked up a small number of times. This chain joins TRBV10-1 and TRBJ2-3; 8 nucleotides line up with TRBD2. Unmatched junction bases numbered 0, after V lost 0 bases and J lost 1 base. The CDR3 is 15 amino acids. Germline V gene lookup returns CDR1 WNHNN and CDR2 SYGVQD (reference sequence). DNA of the CDR3: TGCGCCAGCAGTGAGTCGACTAGCGGCACAGATACGCAGTATTTT. This codes for CASSESTSGTDTQYF.

This clonotype was picked up many times. The chain has TRBV6-5 and TRBJ2-4; 12 positions match TRBD2. Germline V gene data show CDR1 as MNHEY and CDR2 as SVGAGI. The V and J ends lost 0 bases and 7 bases, in that order; junction bases with no gene match: 4. This CDR3 has 16 amino acids. Here the CDR3 reads CASSYSRTSGVNIQYF. The CDR3 region has the DNA TGTGCCAGCAGTTACTCTCGGACTAGCGGGGTTAACATTCAGTACTTC.

The gene calls are TRBV27 and TRBJ1-2; D uncertain. This CDR3 comprises 13 residues. The germline V gene has CDR1 MNHEY and CDR2 SMNVEV (reference sequence). Trimming pared 5 bases from V and 4 bases from J, leaving 11 bases between. The CDR3 region is CASSPAAGYGYTF. The CDR3 bases are TGTGCCAGCAGTCCGGCTGCGGGCTATGGCTACACCTTC.

This clonotype was picked up a small number of times. DNA of the CDR3: TGTGCCAGCAGCTTATCGTCTAGCGGGGCGGTCGGGGCCCAGTACTTC. It specifies CASSLSSSGAVGAQYF. This chain connects TRBV7-9 to TRBJ2-5; 9 bases align to TRBD2. The CDR3 runs 16 residues. The junction had 13 bases not matched to a gene; V was cut back by 2 bases and J by 9 bases. CDR1 and CDR2 (germline): SEHNR, FQNEAQ (reference sequence). Full variable domain (remainder filled in from reference TRBV7-9 and TRBJ2-5): DTGVSQNPRHKITKRGQNVTFRCDPISEHNRLYWYRQTLGQGPEFLTYFQNEAQLEKSRLLSDRFSAERPKGSFSTLEIQRTEQGDSAMYLCASSLSSSGAVGAQYFGPGTRLLVL.

This clonotype has ten or more counts. V gene TRBV7-2 combines with J gene TRBJ2-1; 10 positions match TRBD2. Germline loops: CDR1 SGHTA, CDR2 FQGNSA. The CDR3 extends over 17 amino acids. V lost 6 bases and J lost 0; bases outside the gene matches: 8. The CDR3 nucleotides read TGTGCCAGCAGGGGCTTTAGCGGGGGGAGCTCCTACAATGAGCAGTTCTTC. Encoded protein: CASRGFSGGSSYNEQFF.